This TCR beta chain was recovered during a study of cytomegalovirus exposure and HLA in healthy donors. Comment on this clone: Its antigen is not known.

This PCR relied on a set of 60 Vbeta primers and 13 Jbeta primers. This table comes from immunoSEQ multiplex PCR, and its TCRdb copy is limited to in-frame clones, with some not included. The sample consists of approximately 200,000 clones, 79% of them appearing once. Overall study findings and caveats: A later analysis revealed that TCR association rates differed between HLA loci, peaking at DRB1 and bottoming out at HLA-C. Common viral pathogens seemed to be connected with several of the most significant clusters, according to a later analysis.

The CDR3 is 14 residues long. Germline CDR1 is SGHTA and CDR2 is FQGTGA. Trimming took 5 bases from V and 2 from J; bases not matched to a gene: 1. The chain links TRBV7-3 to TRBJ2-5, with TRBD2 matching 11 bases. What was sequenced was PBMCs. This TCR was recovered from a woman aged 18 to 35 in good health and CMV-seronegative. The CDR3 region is CASSRLAGQETQYF. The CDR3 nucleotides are TGTGCCAGCAGCCGACTAGCGGGGCAAGAGACCCAGTACTTC.